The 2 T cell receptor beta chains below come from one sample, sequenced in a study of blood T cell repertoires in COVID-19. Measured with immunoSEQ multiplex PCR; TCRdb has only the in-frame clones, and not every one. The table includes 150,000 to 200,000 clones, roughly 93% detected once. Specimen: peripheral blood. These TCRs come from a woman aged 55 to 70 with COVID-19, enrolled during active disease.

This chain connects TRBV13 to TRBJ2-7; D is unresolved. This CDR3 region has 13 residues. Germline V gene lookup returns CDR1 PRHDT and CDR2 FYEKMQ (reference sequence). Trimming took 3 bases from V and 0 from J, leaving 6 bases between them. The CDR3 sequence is CASSLETSYEQYF. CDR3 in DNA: TGTGCCAGCAGCTTGGAGACCTCCTACGAGCAGTACTTC.

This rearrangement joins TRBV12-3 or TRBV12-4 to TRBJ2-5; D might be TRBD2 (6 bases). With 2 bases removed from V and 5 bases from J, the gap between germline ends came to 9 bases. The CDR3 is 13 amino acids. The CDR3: CASSLPGEETQYF. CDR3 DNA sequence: TGTGCCAGCAGTTTACCGGGGGAGGAGACCCAGTACTTC.